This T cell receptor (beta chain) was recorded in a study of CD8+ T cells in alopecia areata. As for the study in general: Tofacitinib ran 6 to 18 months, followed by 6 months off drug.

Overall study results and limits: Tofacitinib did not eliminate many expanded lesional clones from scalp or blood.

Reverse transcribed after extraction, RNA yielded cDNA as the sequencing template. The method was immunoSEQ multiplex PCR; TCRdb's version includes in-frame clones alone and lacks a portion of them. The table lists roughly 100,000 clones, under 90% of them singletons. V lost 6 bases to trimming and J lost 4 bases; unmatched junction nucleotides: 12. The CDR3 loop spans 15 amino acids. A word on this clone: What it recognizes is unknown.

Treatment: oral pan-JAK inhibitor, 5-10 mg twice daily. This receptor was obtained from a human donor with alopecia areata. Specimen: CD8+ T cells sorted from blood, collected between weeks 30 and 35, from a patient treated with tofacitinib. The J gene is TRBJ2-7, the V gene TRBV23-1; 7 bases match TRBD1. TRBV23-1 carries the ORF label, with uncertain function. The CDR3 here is CASRYMAGTAYEQYF. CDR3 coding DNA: TGCGCCAGCAGATATATGGCCGGGACAGCTTACGAGCAGTACTTC.